This T cell receptor beta chain was recovered during a study of blood T cells in healthy people across ages. Through a sample-barcoded 5' primer and a J-beta primer mix, a second PCR was run for 7 to 11 cycles. MiXCR, run by TCRdb on the 5' RACE reads, gives a single entry per CDR3 protein. Here the sample spans about 2 million distinct CDR3 sequences, 40% to 55% being singletons. The J segment lost 8 bases and the V segment lost 1 base, leaving 5 bases of the junction unmatched. Germline assignment: CDR1 MGHRA and CDR2 YSYEKL. The CDR3 is 16 amino acids. The TCR was taken from a woman aged 40 to 55 in good health. This chain links TRBV4-1 with TRBJ1-4; 12 bases agree with TRBD1. Sequenced input: blood. The CDR3 protein is CASSQVGDRGREKLFF. In DNA form, the CDR3 reads TGCGCCAGCAGCCAAGTCGGGGACAGGGGGCGCGAAAAACTGTTTTTT.